This T cell receptor (beta chain) was recovered during a study of control samples from healthy donors and cancer patients. TCRdb keeps only in-frame clones here, not all; method: immunoSEQ multiplex PCR. Here the sample spans 150,000 to 200,000 clones, 91% being singletons. The germline CDR1 and CDR2 sequences are LNHNV and YYDKDF (reference sequence). This CDR3 has 16 amino acids. J gave up 3 bases and V 0 bases, and 6 bases lay outside the gene matches. Sample: blood. The chain links TRBV15 to TRBJ1-1, with 8 bases fitting TRBD1. This TCR was recovered from a woman in her 30s in good health. The CDR3 bases are TGTGCCACCAGCAGAGATCGGGCAGGGGGCCACACTGAAGCTTTCTTT. Translating gives CATSRDRAGGHTEAFF.